Listed here are 24 T cell receptor beta chains from one sample, sequenced in a study of response to subunit inactivated influenza vaccine. TCRdb reprocessed the RT-PCR reads via MiXCR and lists one record per CDR3 protein. Seen here are fewer than 600,000 distinct CDR3 sequences, 7.2% observed once, and the top ten hold roughly 13%. The sequencing here drew on PBMCs from blood, taken around 25 months after vaccination. Receptors originate from a man aged 45 to 70 who received an inactivated influenza vaccine.

This clonotype was observed a few times. This chain joins TRBV7-2 and TRBJ2-1; 9 nucleotides match TRBD2. Per the germline V gene, CDR1 is SGHTA and CDR2 is FQGNSA. The junction had 7 bases not matched to a gene; V was cut back by 3 bases and J by 1 base. The CDR3 consists of 17 residues. The DNA for the CDR3 is TGTGCCAGCAGCTTTGGGCTAGCGGGATCGTCCTACAATGAGCAGTTCTTC. Encoded protein: CASSFGLAGSSYNEQFF.

The V gene is TRBV5-5, the J gene TRBJ1-4; the D gene is possibly TRBD1 (6 bases). The V gene's germline CDR1 is SGHKS and CDR2 YYEKEE (reference sequence). The CDR3 sequence is 15 residues long. With 4 bases removed from V and 0 bases from J, the gap between germline ends came to 10 bases. CDR3 amino acids: CASSKWTATNEKLFF. The CDR3 region has the DNA TGTGCCAGCAGCAAATGGACAGCAACTAATGAAAAACTGTTTTTT. The full variable domain, rest sourced from reference TRBV5-5 and TRBJ1-4, is DAGVTQSPTHLIKTRGQQVTLRCSPISGHKSVSWYQQVLGQGPQFIFQYYEKEERGRGNFPDRFSARQFPNYSSELNVNALLLGDSALYLCASSKWTATNEKLFFGSGTQLSVL.

This clonotype was recorded many times. The chain is built from TRBV29-1 and TRBJ2-3; D might be TRBD2 (6 bases). The CDR3 extends over 13 amino acids. Trimming removed 6 bases at V and 0 bases at J, with 10 bases between. Germline V CDR1 and CDR2: SQVTM, ANQGSEA. This chain's CDR3 is CSVRGLSTDTQYF. The CDR3 nucleotides are TGCAGCGTCCGGGGGTTGAGCACAGATACGCAGTATTTT.

In this sample, this clonotype turned up many times. V and J are TRBV4-3 and TRBJ2-3, with D perhaps matching TRBD2 (5 bases). Germline assignment: CDR1 LGHNA and CDR2 YSLEER. V was shortened by 0 bases and J by 4 bases, with 11 bases between the two germline ends. This CDR3 has 15 residues. In nucleotides, the CDR3 is TGCGCCAGCAGCCAAGACAGAGGGCCCTCAGATACGCAGTATTTT. This sequence encodes CASSQDRGPSDTQYF.

The chain links TRBV18 to TRBJ2-3, with D tentatively TRBD1 (6 bases). V was pared by 3 bases and J by 0 bases, with 13 bases between. There are 16 residues in the CDR3. Germline loops: CDR1 KGHSH, CDR2 LQKENI. This CDR3 reads CASSPSWDTSTDTQYF. The CDR3 DNA is TGTGCCAGCTCACCGTCGTGGGACACTAGCACAGATACGCAGTATTTT.

V gene TRBV15 combines with J gene TRBJ2-7; weak D call: TRBD2 (5 bases). Per germline, CDR1 LNHNV and CDR2 YYDKDF (reference sequence). Trimming shortened V by 0 bases and J by 6 bases, and 18 bases separated the two germline ends. The CDR3 sequence is 16 residues long. The CDR3 region has the DNA TGTGCCACCAGCAGAGAATCGGGCGGGTGGGATGGCGAGCAGTACTTC. It specifies CATSRESGGWDGEQYF.

The chain carries TRBV5-1 and TRBJ2-2, with TRBD1 matching 10 bases. The CDR3 length is 16 residues. Trimming took 1 base from V and 7 from J; bases not matched to a gene: 7. The germline CDR1 and CDR2 sequences are SGHRS and YFSETQ. CDR3 DNA sequence: TGCGCCAGCAGCTTGAGTGGACAGGGGGGAGGCGGGGAGCTGTTTTTT. This codes for CASSLSGQGGGGELFF.

The sample holds many counts of this clonotype. The chain uses TRBV3-1 and TRBJ1-1; 7 nucleotides line up with TRBD1. Germline CDR1 LGHDT, CDR2 YNNKEL (reference sequence). This CDR3 contains 13 residues. V dropped 2 bases and J dropped 8; count of bases not matched to a gene: 5. The CDR3 bases are TGTGCCAGCAGCCAACTCCGGGACAGCGAAGCTTTCTTT. This codes for CASSQLRDSEAFF.

This clonotype was counted many times. This chain connects TRBV15 to TRBJ2-5, with 8 bases matching TRBD2. V trimming: 4 bases; J trimming: 0 bases; junction bases outside the gene matches: 16. The CDR3 contains 19 residues. The germline gives CDR1 LNHNV, CDR2 YYDKDF (reference sequence). CDR3 sequence (DNA): TGTGCCACCAGCAAGAAATTTTTGATAGCGGGGTCGTACCAAGAGACCCAGTACTTC. Translated: CATSKKFLIAGSYQETQYF.

The V and J genes are TRBV2 and TRBJ2-6; no definite D call. Germline V gene data show CDR1 as SNHLY and CDR2 as FYNNEI. Trimming removed 3 bases at V and 0 bases at J, with 6 bases between. The CDR3 extends over 15 amino acids. The DNA of the CDR3 is TGTGCCAGCAGTGATGGGTTCTCTGGGGCCAACGTCCTGACTTTC. Translation gives CASSDGFSGANVLTF.

The CDR3 DNA is TGTGCCAGCAGCTTACTAGGTTCCGAGCAGTACTTC. This encodes CASSLLGSEQYF. The J gene is TRBJ2-7, the V gene TRBV7-8; D ambiguous. Germline V gene sequence: CDR1 SGHVS, CDR2 FQNEAQ. The CDR3 is made up of 12 amino acids. The germline V and J ends were trimmed by 2 bases and 6 bases, with 8 bases remaining between them. The whole variable domain, filled in from reference TRBV7-8 and TRBJ2-7, reads GAGVSQSPRYKVAKRGQDVALRCDPISGHVSLFWYQQALGQGPEFLTYFQNEAQLDKSGLPSDRFFAERPEGSVSTLKIQRTQQEDSAVYLCASSLLGSEQYFGPGTRLTVT.

V and J are TRBV5-1 and TRBJ2-2, with 8 bases lining up with TRBD1. This CDR3 contains 20 residues. Germline V gives CDR1 SGHRS, CDR2 YFSETQ. The ends lost 0 bases at V and 2 bases at J; junction bases unmatched: 15. Written as DNA, the CDR3 is TGCGCCAGCAGCTTGGCCCGGACAGGGAGAGTCCATAGCAACACCGGGGAGCTGTTTTTT. Translated: CASSLARTGRVHSNTGELFF.

This rearrangement joins TRBV20-1 to TRBJ2-3; D unresolved. Trimming cost V 0 bases and J 0 bases, with 13 bases left between them. In germline, CDR1 is DFQATT, CDR2 SNEGSKA (reference sequence). The CDR3 runs 16 residues. The CDR3 nucleotides are TGCAGTGCTAGAGATCTTAGGACCACTAGCACAGATACGCAGTATTTT. Amino acids: CSARDLRTTSTDTQYF.

This clonotype showed up many times. The rearrangement uses TRBV11-2 and TRBJ2-3, with D possibly being TRBD1 or TRBD2 (5 bases each). V shed 3 bases and J shed 3 bases, with 10 bases lying between them. This CDR3 spans 14 amino acids. From germline, CDR1 is SGHAT and CDR2 FQNNGV. CDR3 sequence: CASSFPGATDTQYF. CDR3 sequence (DNA): TGTGCCAGCAGCTTCCCCGGGGCAACAGATACGCAGTATTTT.

This clonotype was recorded many times. This chain joins TRBV6-2 or TRBV6-3 and TRBJ2-7; D is uncertain. This CDR3 comprises 13 residues. Per the germline V gene, CDR1 is MNHEY and CDR2 is SVGEGT. V was pared by 4 bases and J by 5 bases, with 12 bases between. CDR3 sequence (DNA): TGTGCCAGCAGTTGGTTGAGTTTCCACGAGCAGTACTTC. As protein: CASSWLSFHEQYF.

This clonotype came up a few times. This sequence joins TRBV11-2 and TRBJ2-7, with D unresolved. Germline V gene sequence: CDR1 SGHAT, CDR2 FQNNGV. The CDR3 spans 13 residues. Trimming removed 5 bases at V and 1 base at J, with 9 bases between. The DNA of the CDR3 is TGTGCCAGCAGCCAGACCAGATCCTACGAGCAGTACTTC. Translating it yields CASSQTRSYEQYF.

In this sample, this clonotype turned up many times. The rearrangement uses TRBV19 and TRBJ2-2, with D perhaps matching TRBD2 (5 bases). From germline, CDR1 is LNHDA and CDR2 SQIVND (reference sequence). Trimming left V 5 bases short and J 0 bases short, with 13 bases between. The CDR3 totals 16 residues. The CDR3 DNA is TGTGCCAGTAGTGAGGCGGGCACCCCGAACACCGGGGAGCTGTTTTTT. This encodes CASSEAGTPNTGELFF.

This chain links TRBV11-2 with TRBJ2-3; 8 positions agree with TRBD1. This CDR3 spans 16 amino acids. Germline V gene data show CDR1 as SGHAT and CDR2 as FQNNGV. The V segment lost 3 bases and the J segment 1 base; nucleotides outside the gene matches: 6. As DNA, the CDR3 is TGTGCCAGCAGCTTTGCCGGGACAGGACGCACAGATACGCAGTATTTT. Its translation: CASSFAGTGRTDTQYF.

In this sample, this clonotype turned up many times. The chain couples TRBV12-3 or TRBV12-4 to TRBJ2-5; the D gene could be TRBD1 or TRBD2 (5 bases each). The V end was cut by 6 bases, the J end by 2 bases, with 13 bases between. The CDR3 contains 14 residues. In DNA, the CDR3 is TGTGCCAGCAGCAAACCGGGGCCTCAAGAGACCCAGTACTTC. It specifies CASSKPGPQETQYF.

Regarding this clonotype: Sequence at one end of the junction differs from germline and may be a read error. The genes are TRBV3-1 and TRBJ2-1; D remains ambiguous. The CDR3 is made up of 13 amino acids. From germline, CDR1 is LGHDT and CDR2 YNNKEL (reference sequence). Here the CDR3 DNA reads TGTGCCAGCAGCCAAGAATCGGGCCTGAGTAAGCTCTTC. Amino acid sequence: CASSQESGLSKLF.

This clonotype was picked up many times. This rearrangement joins TRBV29-1 to TRBJ2-3, with 8 bases fitting TRBD1. J lost 7 bases, V lost 5 bases, and 11 bases had no gene match. Germline assignment: CDR1 SQVTM and CDR2 ANQGSEA. This CDR3 is 14 amino acids long. The CDR3 coding sequence is TGCAGCGTTCACCCGGGACAGGCGGGAAATACGCAGTATTTT. Its protein is CSVHPGQAGNTQYF.

This clonotype was counted only a few times. The gene calls are TRBV20-1 and TRBJ2-3, with 7 bases lining up with TRBD2. The CDR3 covers 15 residues. Germline assignment: CDR1 DFQATT and CDR2 SNEGSKA (reference sequence). V lost 0 bases to trimming and J lost 1 base; unmatched junction nucleotides: 4. The CDR3 DNA is TGCAGTGCTAGAGATCCACGGGAGGGCACAGATACGCAGTATTTT. Its protein product is CSARDPREGTDTQYF.

V usage is TRBV29-1 and J usage is TRBJ2-1, with D perhaps assigned TRBD1 or TRBD2 (6 bases each). Trimming removed 0 bases at V and 3 bases at J, with 15 bases between. Germline V gives CDR1 SQVTM, CDR2 ANQGSEA. The CDR3 runs to 16 residues. CDR3 loop: CSVEDLWGALYNEQFF. The CDR3 DNA follows: TGCAGCGTTGAAGATCTTTGGGGGGCCCTCTACAATGAGCAGTTCTTC.

The chain links TRBV11-3 to TRBJ2-3; no firm D call. Between the trimmed V and J ends, which lost 0 bases and 3 bases, there was a span of 7 bases. The CDR3 consists of 14 residues. Germline V gives CDR1 SGHNT, CDR2 YENEEA. The CDR3 protein is CASSLEPDTDTQYF. DNA for the CDR3: TGTGCCAGCAGCTTAGAGCCAGATACAGATACGCAGTATTTT.